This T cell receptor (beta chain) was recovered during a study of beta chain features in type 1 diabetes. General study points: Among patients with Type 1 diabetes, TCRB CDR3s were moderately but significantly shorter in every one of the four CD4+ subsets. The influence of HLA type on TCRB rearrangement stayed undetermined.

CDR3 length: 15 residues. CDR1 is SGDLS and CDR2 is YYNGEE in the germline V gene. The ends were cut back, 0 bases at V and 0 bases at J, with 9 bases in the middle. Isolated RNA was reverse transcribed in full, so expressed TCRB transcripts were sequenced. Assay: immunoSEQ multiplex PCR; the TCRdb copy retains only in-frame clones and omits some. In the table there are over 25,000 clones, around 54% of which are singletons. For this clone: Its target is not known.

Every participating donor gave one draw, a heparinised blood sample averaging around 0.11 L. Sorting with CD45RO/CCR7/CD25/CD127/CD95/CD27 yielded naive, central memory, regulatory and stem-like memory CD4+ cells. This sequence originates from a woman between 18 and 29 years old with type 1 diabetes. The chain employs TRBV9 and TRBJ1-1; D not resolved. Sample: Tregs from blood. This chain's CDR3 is CASSVAGAMNTEAFF. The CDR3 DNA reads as TGTGCCAGCAGCGTAGCAGGTGCCATGAACACTGAAGCTTTCTTT.